Below are 31 T cell receptor beta chains sequenced from a single sample in a study of T cell repertoires in cytomegalovirus infection. TCRdb independently ran MiXCR on the reads; one entry per CDR3 protein. The sample lists approximately 310,000 distinct CDR3 sequences, just under 25% seen once, with 10% to 15% in the top ten. Their target antigens are unknown. Source: cultured PBMCs, taken from culture after CMV antigen stimulation. The origin of the receptors is a human donor in good health (CMV status not recorded). Some clones in this sample may be carry-over from other donors' samples.

The chain employs TRBV27 and TRBJ1-2; 8 positions agree with TRBD1. This CDR3 contains 16 residues. V gave up 6 bases and J gave up 1 base; unmatched junction bases: 10. The germline V gene has CDR1 MNHEY and CDR2 SMNVEV (reference sequence). The CDR3 spells CASSGQGGAFNYGYTF. CDR3 sequence (DNA): TGTGCCAGCAGCGGACAGGGAGGAGCCTTTAACTATGGCTACACCTTC.

The V gene is TRBV7-2, the J gene TRBJ1-5, with D uncertain. V gave up 5 bases and J gave up 1 base, with 9 bases separating them. The germline gives CDR1 SGHTA, CDR2 FQGNSA. The CDR3 is 14 amino acids. As DNA, the CDR3 is TGTGCCAGCAGCACTAGTGTAAGCAATCAGCCCCAGCATTTT. Its translation is CASSTSVSNQPQHF.

This clonotype was detected only a few times. This chain uses TRBV19 with TRBJ2-1; 10 bases fit TRBD2. Looked up from germline, CDR1 is LNHDA and CDR2 is SQIVND (reference sequence). The length of the CDR3 is 13 residues. V gave up 3 bases and J gave up 9 bases; unmatched junction bases: 2. Written as DNA, the CDR3 is TGTGCCAGTAGTATTAAGCGGGAGGGTGAGCAGTTCTTC. Encoded protein: CASSIKREGEQFF.

The chain carries TRBV6-6 and TRBJ2-3; D possibly corresponds to TRBD1 (5 bases). Germline V lookup: CDR1 MNHNY, CDR2 SVGAGI (reference sequence). Trimming cost V 2 bases and J 2 bases, with 11 bases left between them. The CDR3 runs 15 residues. The CDR3 bases are TGTGCCAGCAGTTACGGGGCTCGCGACACAGATACGCAGTATTTT. Encoded protein: CASSYGARDTDTQYF.

This clonotype was recorded once. This sequence joins TRBV6-2 or TRBV6-3 and TRBJ1-5, with 7 bases that match TRBD1. Germline CDR1 MNHEY, CDR2 SVGEGT. J lost 4 bases, V lost 0 bases, and 12 bases had no gene match. CDR3 length: 18 amino acids. In DNA, the CDR3 is TGTGCCAGCAGTTACTCGGGGGACAGACAACCGGGTAATCAGCCCCAGCATTTT. This sequence encodes CASSYSGDRQPGNQPQHF.

This chain links TRBV20-1 with TRBJ1-6; maybe TRBD1 (5 bases). CDR1 and CDR2 from the germline V gene are DFQATT and SNEGSKA (reference sequence). V was clipped by 3 bases and J by 8 bases, with 11 bases between them. This CDR3 contains 13 residues. CDR3 nucleotide sequence: TGCAGTGCTAGGGCAGGGTATGATTCACCCCTCCACTTT. Its protein is CSARAGYDSPLHF.

This clonotype was observed many times. This sequence joins TRBV7-2 and TRBJ1-2; no firm D call. Trimming took off 0 bases at V and 3 bases at J, with 2 bases between the two ends. CDR1 and CDR2 (germline): SGHTA, FQGNSA. The CDR3 length is 12 residues. CDR3 in amino acids: CASSLADYGYTF. The CDR3 nucleotides read TGTGCCAGCAGCTTAGCAGACTATGGCTACACCTTC.

Comment on this clonotype: A much larger clone is a single base away; this may be a read error. V and J are TRBV7-2 and TRBJ2-4, with D maybe TRBD2 (6 bases). The germline V gene encodes CDR1 SGHTA and CDR2 FQGNSA. The CDR3 length is 17 residues. CDR3 sequence (DNA): TGTGCCGGCAGCTTAGCTCTACGGGAGTGGGCCAAAAACATTCAGTACTTC. Translated: CAGSLALREWAKNIQYF.

This clonotype was detected only a few times. The chain couples TRBV10-3 to TRBJ2-3; D might be TRBD2 (6 bases). This CDR3 spans 13 amino acids. Germline V gene data show CDR1 as ENHRY and CDR2 as SYGVKD. Trimming shortened V by 8 bases and J by 4 bases, and 13 bases separated the two germline ends. As DNA, the CDR3 is TGTGCCATCGGAATAGCGGTCTCAGATACGCAGTATTTT. Its protein product is CAIGIAVSDTQYF.

This clonotype was counted many times. The chain uses TRBV7-2 and TRBJ2-3; D gene uncertain. The CDR3 consists of 13 residues. Between the trimmed V and J ends, which lost 7 bases and 1 base, there was a span of 9 bases. Germline V gives CDR1 SGHTA, CDR2 FQGNSA. The CDR3 DNA is TGTGCCAGCATGATAATGGGCACAGATACGCAGTATTTT. Protein product: CASMIMGTDTQYF. Looking up the rest from reference TRBV7-2 and TRBJ2-3 gives the full variable domain: GAGVSQSPSNKVTEKGKDVELRCDPISGHTALYWYRQSLGQGLEFLIYFQGNSAPDKSGLPSDRFSAERTGGSVSTLTIQRTQQEDSAVYLCASMIMGTDTQYFGPGTRLTVL.

This chain uses TRBV4-3 with TRBJ2-1; D not resolved. The CDR3 sequence is 15 residues long. CDR1 LGHNA and CDR2 YSLEER come from the germline V gene. Trimming left V 0 bases short and J 3 bases short, with 9 bases between. The CDR3 nucleotides are TGCGCCAGCAGCCAAGATGCTCTAGTCTACAATGAGCAGTTCTTC. Translation gives CASSQDALVYNEQFF.

This chain connects TRBV20-1 to TRBJ2-5; D not resolved. CDR3 size: 13 residues. Deletions cut 3 bases from V and 5 bases from J, with 13 bases between. From germline, CDR1 is DFQATT and CDR2 SNEGSKA (reference sequence). The CDR3 sequence: CSASIGMGETQYF. CDR3 coding DNA: TGCAGTGCTAGCATTGGGATGGGGGAGACCCAGTACTTC.

This rearrangement joins TRBV7-8 to TRBJ2-4; tentative D call: TRBD1 (6 bases). CDR1 and CDR2 (germline): SGHVS, FQNEAQ. With 5 bases removed from V and 3 bases from J, the gap between germline ends came to 14 bases. The CDR3 covers 15 residues. In DNA form, the CDR3 reads TGTGCCAGCAGCACCCAGGGGACCGGCAAAAACATTCAGTACTTC. Protein: CASSTQGTGKNIQYF.

A few counts support this clonotype. The chain employs TRBV4-1 and TRBJ2-7; D uncertain. Trimming took 3 bases from V and 6 from J, leaving 12 bases between them. The CDR3 spans 13 residues. In germline, CDR1 is MGHRA, CDR2 YSYEKL. CDR3 nucleotide sequence: TGCGCCAGCAGCCAGGTGGGATCTGCCGAGCAGTACTTC. This encodes CASSQVGSAEQYF.

The chain links TRBV6-5 to TRBJ2-3; tentatively, D is TRBD2 (5 bases). Trimming took 5 bases from V and 5 from J, leaving 11 bases between them. The germline V gene has CDR1 MNHEY and CDR2 SVGAGI. The CDR3 is 13 amino acids. The chain's CDR3 is CASSHSEGDTQYF. As DNA, the CDR3 is TGTGCCAGCAGTCATTCAGAGGGAGATACGCAGTATTTT.

The chain links TRBV5-6 to TRBJ2-2, with 7 bases identical to TRBD2. The V and J ends lost 6 bases and 8 bases, in that order; junction bases with no gene match: 19. Germline CDR1 reads SGHDT; CDR2 reads YYEEEE. The CDR3 has 17 amino acids. CDR3 protein: CASTRSGLAVLWGELFF. The CDR3 coding sequence is TGTGCCAGCACCCGGTCAGGGCTAGCGGTCCTCTGGGGGGAGCTGTTTTTT.

This clonotype was seen only once. A much larger clone lies a single base off, so this may be a read error. The chain links TRBV7-2 to TRBJ2-3; possibly TRBD2 for D (5 bases). The CDR3 contains 14 residues. V was clipped by 5 bases and J by 6 bases, with 15 bases between them. Germline lookup yields CDR1 SGHTA and CDR2 FQGNSA. The CDR3 DNA reads as TGTGCCAGCAGCCCCCGACTACAAGCGGATACGCAGTATTTT. Translating it yields CASSPRLQADTQYF.

This clonotype was recorded at least ten times. This chain joins TRBV7-2 and TRBJ2-7; 12 bases fit TRBD2. V shed 1 base, J shed 3 bases, and the junction held 10 bases outside the gene matches. This CDR3 comprises 18 residues. The germline V gene encodes CDR1 SGHTA and CDR2 FQGNSA. CDR3 nucleotides: TGTGCCAGCAGCTTAGGGAATCCGGGACTAGCGGGTATCTACGAGCAGTACGTC. Protein product: CASSLGNPGLAGIYEQYV.

This clonotype was seen many times. The gene calls are TRBV7-8 and TRBJ1-3, with D unclear. Looked up from germline, CDR1 is SGHVS and CDR2 is FQNEAQ. Trimming pared 1 base from V and 0 bases from J, leaving 7 bases between. The CDR3 totals 15 residues. The CDR3 loop reads CASSLGTSSGNTIYF. In DNA form, the CDR3 reads TGTGCCAGCAGCTTAGGCACGAGCTCTGGAAACACCATATATTTT.

The CDR3 DNA reads as TGTGCCAGCAGTTTGGGCCAGAAGAATTCACCCCTCCACTTT. Residues: CASSLGQKNSPLHF. This chain uses TRBV28 with TRBJ1-6; no firm D call. Trimming removed 3 bases at V and 7 bases at J, with 10 bases between. The CDR3 covers 14 residues. Germline V CDR1 and CDR2: MDHEN, SYDVKM.

The V gene is TRBV20-1, the J gene TRBJ2-3; tentatively, D is TRBD2 (6 bases). Deletions cut 5 bases from V and 2 bases from J, with 14 bases between. CDR1 and CDR2 (germline): DFQATT, SNEGSKA (reference sequence). CDR3 length: 14 residues. The CDR3 bases are TGCAGTGCTCCCCAGCGGGCCTTCACAGATACGCAGTATTTT. It codes for CSAPQRAFTDTQYF.

This clonotype has at least ten counts. The J gene is TRBJ2-3, the V gene TRBV7-2, with 9 bases identical to TRBD2. Germline trimming cut 1 base from V and 4 bases from J; bases unmatched to any gene: 6. The CDR3 sequence is 16 residues long. The germline CDR1 and CDR2 sequences are SGHTA and FQGNSA. Here the CDR3 reads CASSLVPAGGSDTQYF. For the CDR3, the DNA is TGTGCCAGCAGCTTAGTACCAGCGGGAGGATCAGATACGCAGTATTTT.

This clonotype has only a few counts. This CDR3 reads CASSLEGRVTDTQYF. CDR3 DNA sequence: TGTGCCAGCAGCTTAGAGGGCAGGGTGACAGATACGCAGTATTTT. The chain has TRBV7-2 and TRBJ2-3, with D tentatively TRBD1 (5 bases). The CDR3 sequence is 15 residues long. Germline CDR1 is SGHTA and CDR2 is FQGNSA. Between the trimmed V and J ends, which lost 1 base and 3 bases, there was a span of 11 bases.

This chain connects TRBV10-3 to TRBJ1-1; 12 nucleotides match TRBD1. V was clipped by 6 bases and J by 8 bases; unmatched bases: 7. The CDR3 has 14 residues. Per the germline V gene, CDR1 is ENHRY and CDR2 is SYGVKD. CDR3 amino acids: CAIRAGTGGAEAFF. As DNA, the CDR3 is TGTGCCATCAGAGCCGGGACAGGGGGCGCGGAAGCTTTCTTT.

This clonotype has only a few counts. This sequence joins TRBV7-2 and TRBJ1-6; D unclear. Trimming shortened V by 4 bases and J by 0 bases, and 7 bases separated the two germline ends. This CDR3 has 15 amino acids. CDR1 and CDR2 from the germline V gene are SGHTA and FQGNSA. Written as DNA, the CDR3 is TGTGCCAGCAGCTCCAGTGGCTCCTATAATTCACCCCTCCACTTT. Its protein is CASSSSGSYNSPLHF. The full variable domain, with the rest looked up from reference TRBV7-2 and TRBJ1-6, is GAGVSQSPSNKVTEKGKDVELRCDPISGHTALYWYRQSLGQGLEFLIYFQGNSAPDKSGLPSDRFSAERTGGSVSTLTIQRTQQEDSAVYLCASSSSGSYNSPLHFGNGTRLTVT.

The rearrangement links TRBV4-1 to TRBJ2-3, with 11 nucleotides matching TRBD2. The junction had 9 bases not matched to a gene; V was cut back by 3 bases and J by 4 bases. The CDR3 totals 17 residues. Per germline, CDR1 MGHRA and CDR2 YSYEKL. The CDR3: CASSHKKGTSGADTQYF. The CDR3 DNA is TGCGCCAGCAGCCACAAAAAAGGGACTAGCGGCGCAGATACGCAGTATTTT.

The chain couples TRBV29-1 to TRBJ1-1, with D perhaps TRBD1 (6 bases). Germline V gives CDR1 SQVTM, CDR2 ANQGSEA. Trimming shortened V by 7 bases and J by 12 bases, and 21 bases separated the two germline ends. This CDR3 is built from 12 residues. The CDR3 sequence is CSADGGGAKTFF. CDR3 DNA sequence: TGCAGCGCCGATGGGGGGGGGGCGAAGACTTTCTTT.

The chain combines TRBV4-1 with TRBJ1-4; the D gene is possibly TRBD1 (5 bases). This CDR3 is built from 16 residues. The germline CDR1 and CDR2 sequences are MGHRA and YSYEKL. Trimming removed 1 base at V and 3 bases at J, with 12 bases between. Written as DNA, the CDR3 is TGCGCCAGCAGCCAAGCGGCGAGGGGACCTAATGAAAAACTGTTTTTT. It translates to CASSQAARGPNEKLFF.

This clonotype was found many times. The chain recombines TRBV28 with TRBJ2-7, with D perhaps assigned TRBD1 or TRBD2 (5 bases each). This CDR3 is 16 amino acids long. Trimming took off 5 bases at V and 0 bases at J, with 17 bases between the two ends. In germline, CDR1 is MDHEN, CDR2 SYDVKM. This CDR3 is CASSHQRGGGSYEQYF. DNA of the CDR3: TGTGCCAGCAGTCACCAACGGGGCGGTGGCTCCTACGAGCAGTACTTC.

The CDR3 DNA is TGTGCCAGCAGCCAAGTAGGGCAAGAGCCCAATTCACCCCTCCACTTT. Amino acid sequence: CASSQVGQEPNSPLHF. This sequence joins TRBV3-1 and TRBJ1-6; D not certain. Trimming cost V 1 base and J 7 bases, with 14 bases left between them. Germline V lookup: CDR1 LGHDT, CDR2 YNNKEL (reference sequence). The CDR3 is 16 amino acids.

This clonotype rates as large. CDR3 amino acids: CASSLRERARDQPQHF. CDR3 sequence (DNA): TGTGCCAGCAGCCTCCGGGAGCGGGCTCGCGATCAGCCCCAGCATTTT. The rearrangement joins TRBV7-8 to TRBJ1-5; D is unclear. Germline-derived CDR1 and CDR2 are SGHVS and FQNEAQ. This CDR3 has 16 residues. V was cut by 5 bases and J by 5 bases, with 19 bases left in between.